Given below is one TCR beta chain in context. This specimen belongs to a study of blood T cell repertoires in COVID-19. For the study at large: Acute-phase and convalescent COVID-19 samples originated in the United States, Italy and Spain. PBMCs, B-cell-depleted T cells, or T cells were the source of the cDNA or gDNA that made up the material.

The authors' processing: Using reference gene primer amplification, nucleated cell counts were estimated. Method: immunoSEQ multiplex PCR; TCRdb's copy keeps in-frame clones and lacks some. V and J calls and clone size come straight from that table; D and trimming were deduced from the DNA. Seen here are about 160,000 clones, 75% to 90% observed once, and the top ten hold more than 2%. CDR1 LGHNT and CDR2 FRNRAP come from the germline V gene. V lost 5 bases and J 0 bases, leaving 11 bases between the germline ends. CDR3 length equals 14 residues. The sequence was obtained from a man between 70 and 80 years old with acute or convalescent COVID-19. The chain has TRBV12-5 and TRBJ2-7, with D tentatively TRBD1 (5 bases). The sample comprised peripheral blood. CDR3 residues: CASGLDSPSYEQYF. In DNA form, the CDR3 reads TGTGCTAGTGGTCTAGACAGTCCCTCCTACGAGCAGTACTTC.